This is a list of T cell receptor beta chains from one sample in a study of Graves' ophthalmopathy and Graves' hyperthyroidism. TCRdb redid the calling of the multiplex PCR reads with MiXCR, one entry per CDR3 protein. The table has some 160,000 distinct CDR3 sequences, 35% to 45% seen once; the top ten hold around 8.9%. The sequenced sample was peripheral blood. The receptors originated from a man aged 30 to 39 with Graves' ophthalmopathy. Both conserved end residues are trimmed from each CDR3.

>TRBV7-6|TRBJ1-3
ASSLVPGTGNTIY
>TRBV4-1|TRBJ2-2
ASSHLGAGGPATGELF
>TRBV28|TRBJ2-5
ASSLVRLGRETQY
>TRBV19|TRBJ1-3
ASTRLGGGNTIY
>TRBV28|TRBJ2-7
ASGAISSYEQY
>TRBV30|TRBJ2-5
AWGGTGDSETQY
>TRBV6-1|TRBJ1-3
ASRATPTSSSGNTIY
>TRBV28|TRBJ1-6
ASSSSPSPLH
>TRBV29-1|TRBJ2-4
SVKDGTMNIQY
>TRBV6-2/TRBV6-3|TRBJ1-6
ASSQTGTVNSPLH
>TRBV6-1|TRBJ1-5
ASSMAGDQPQH
>TRBV7-2|TRBJ2-7
ASSLYLRPYEQY
>TRBV11-2|TRBJ1-3
ASSPQGQSSGNTIY
>TRBV6-2/TRBV6-3|TRBJ2-7
ATGREQY
>TRBV12-5|TRBJ2-5
ASGLDRTTYQETQY
>TRBV3-1|TRBJ2-7
ASSGVYEQY
>TRBV12-3/TRBV12-4|TRBJ2-7
ASSTGTVSYEQY
>TRBV12-3/TRBV12-4|TRBJ2-5
ASRVAGQGETQY
>TRBV6-4|TRBJ1-1
ASSDSMNAEAF
>TRBV27|TRBJ2-5
ANSQGLGSREETQY
>TRBV2|TRBJ2-7
ASGRELNEQY
>TRBV5-1|TRBJ2-3
ASSLFGSTDTQY
>TRBV30|TRBJ2-7
AWSVLAGGPPREQY